This entry lists 27 T cell receptor beta chains sequenced from one sample in a study of blood T cell repertoires in COVID-19. Here immunoSEQ multiplex PCR was the method, and the copy in TCRdb shows in-frame clones only, minus some. Among 90,000 to 110,000 clones listed, over 80% were seen once. Sequenced sample: peripheral blood. These receptors were taken from a woman aged 55-69 years with acute or convalescent COVID-19.

The chain combines TRBV7-3 with TRBJ2-2, with TRBD1 as a possible D gene (5 bases). V was shortened by 5 bases and J by 2 bases, with 9 bases between the two germline ends. The CDR3 length is 14 residues. The germline V gene has CDR1 SGHTA and CDR2 FQGTGA. The CDR3 DNA follows: TGTGCCAGCAGCCCACAGGTTAACACCGGGGAGCTGTTTTTT. This encodes CASSPQVNTGELFF. Supplemented by reference TRBV7-3 and TRBJ2-2, the full variable domain reads GAGVSQTPSNKVTEKGKYVELRCDPISGHTALYWYRQSLGQGPEFLIYFQGTGAADDSGLPNDRFFAVRPEGSVSTLKIQRTERGDSAVYLCASSPQVNTGELFFGEGSRLTVL.

V usage is TRBV5-4 and J usage is TRBJ2-7, with TRBD2 identical over 12 bases. V shed 3 bases, J shed 1 base, and the junction held 8 bases outside the gene matches. CDR1 and CDR2 from the germline V gene are SGHNT and YYREEE (reference sequence). This CDR3 spans 17 amino acids. CDR3 in DNA: TGTGCCAGCAGCTCGTCCTTGGGACTAGCGGGTTCCTACGAGCAGTACTTC. Its translation is CASSSSLGLAGSYEQYF.

This chain uses TRBV6-5 with TRBJ2-3, with 8 bases that match TRBD2. V lost 5 bases to trimming and J lost 2 bases; unmatched junction nucleotides: 6. Germline lookup yields CDR1 MNHEY and CDR2 SVGAGI. CDR3 length equals 15 residues. The CDR3 region is CASSRAGDDTDTQYF. CDR3 bases: TGTGCCAGCAGTAGAGCGGGGGACGACACAGATACGCAGTATTTT.

This chain links TRBV10-3 with TRBJ2-2, with D maybe TRBD1 (5 bases). The CDR3 spans 16 residues. V lost 3 bases to trimming and J lost 4 bases, with 15 bases between them. The germline gives CDR1 ENHRY, CDR2 SYGVKD. The CDR3 protein is CAISDHLVGATGELFF. The DNA of the CDR3 is TGTGCCATCAGTGACCACCTGGTAGGGGCCACCGGGGAGCTGTTTTTT.

In its sample, this clone was seen a few times. The rearrangement joins TRBV28 to TRBJ1-1, with 8 bases aligning to TRBD1. The junction had 7 bases not matched to a gene; V was cut back by 4 bases and J by 3 bases. This CDR3 has 15 residues. CDR1 is MDHEN, CDR2 SYDVKM, per germline. The DNA for the CDR3 is TGTGCCAGCAGTTGGCCAGGACAGGGACACACTGAAGCTTTCTTT. Translating gives CASSWPGQGHTEAFF.

This chain connects TRBV6-8 to TRBJ2-1, with 9 bases fitting TRBD2. The germline V gene has CDR1 MNHGY and CDR2 SAAAGT. This CDR3 region has 15 residues. V lost 5 bases and J lost 3; bases outside the gene matches: 5. The DNA for the CDR3 is TGTGCCAGCAGTCCCTCTAGCGGGGTCTACAATGAGCAGTTCTTC. Its translation is CASSPSSGVYNEQFF.

This clone was seen only once. V usage is TRBV5-4 and J usage is TRBJ1-1, with 10 nucleotides matching TRBD1. With V trimmed by 4 bases and J by 4 bases, 4 bases remained unmatched. The CDR3 length is 14 residues. CDR1 is SGHNT, CDR2 YYREEE, per germline (reference sequence). CDR3 loop: CASSTGTGVTEAFF. The CDR3, as DNA: TGTGCCAGCAGCACCGGGACAGGGGTCACTGAAGCTTTCTTT.

CDR3: CASSKGGESNQPQHF. In DNA form, the CDR3 reads TGTGCCAGCAGCAAAGGGGGGGAAAGCAATCAGCCCCAGCATTTT. The V gene is TRBV3-1 (or the pseudogene TRBV3-2), the J gene TRBJ1-5; D is perhaps TRBD1 (6 bases). This CDR3 has 15 amino acids. V lost 5 bases and J 1 base, leaving 12 bases between the germline ends. The germline V gene encodes CDR1 LGHDT and CDR2 YNNKEL (reference sequence).

As concerns this clone: The sample carries other DNA sequences with the same CDR3. The chain uses TRBV27 and TRBJ1-6, with 8 bases that match TRBD1. CDR1 is MNHEY and CDR2 is SMNVEV in the germline V gene (reference sequence). Trimming took 2 bases from V and 10 from J; bases not matched to a gene: 4. The CDR3 is 14 amino acids. CDR3: CASSLDRGYSPLHF. CDR3 DNA sequence: TGTGCCAGCAGTTTAGACAGGGGATACTCACCCCTCCACTTT.

The chain's CDR3 is CASSYVGRQPQHF. For the CDR3, the DNA is TGTGCCAGCAGTTACGTAGGGAGGCAGCCCCAGCATTTT. The chain employs TRBV6-2 or TRBV6-3 and TRBJ1-5; D gene unclear. The CDR3 totals 13 residues. The V gene's germline CDR1 is MNHEY and CDR2 SVGEGT. V was shortened by 2 bases and J by 7 bases, with 9 bases between the two germline ends.

The rearrangement joins TRBV12-3 or TRBV12-4 to TRBJ1-5; possibly TRBD1 for D (6 bases). The V and J ends lost 0 bases and 7 bases respectively, with 7 bases between them. The CDR3 length is 13 residues. CDR3 protein: CASSLATGQPQHF. In nucleotides, the CDR3 is TGTGCCAGCAGTTTAGCGACAGGCCAGCCCCAGCATTTT.

The V gene is TRBV7-9, the J gene TRBJ1-2; D might be TRBD1 (6 bases). Trimming took 5 bases from V and 8 from J, leaving 15 bases between them. The germline V gene encodes CDR1 SEHNR and CDR2 FQNEAQ (reference sequence). The CDR3 length is 13 residues. This CDR3 is CASSHQQGNGYTF. The CDR3 region has the DNA TGTGCCAGCAGCCATCAACAGGGAAACGGCTACACCTTC.

V usage is TRBV6-2 or TRBV6-3 and J usage is TRBJ2-7, with 11 bases fitting TRBD2. The V and J ends lost 4 bases and 3 bases, in that order; junction bases with no gene match: 11. The CDR3 has 17 residues. Germline V gene lookup returns CDR1 MNHEY and CDR2 SVGEGT. CDR3 loop: CASSSSFGLAGGYEQYF. The CDR3 DNA reads TGTGCCAGCAGTTCCTCCTTCGGGCTAGCGGGGGGCTACGAGCAGTACTTC.

V gene TRBV10-3 combines with J gene TRBJ1-5; 8 nucleotides match TRBD1. The V segment lost 10 bases and the J segment 5 bases; nucleotides outside the gene matches: 7. This CDR3 has 13 amino acids. Germline CDR1 reads ENHRY; CDR2 reads SYGVKD. The CDR3 here is CATRQGRDQPQHF. CDR3 nucleotides: TGTGCCACACGACAGGGGCGGGATCAGCCCCAGCATTTT.

V gene TRBV3-1 (or the pseudogene TRBV3-2) combines with J gene TRBJ2-3, with 7 bases matching TRBD1. The CDR3 runs 15 residues. Germline-derived CDR1 and CDR2 are LGHDT and YNNKEL (reference sequence). The ends lost 6 bases at V and 4 bases at J; junction bases unmatched: 10. CDR3 sequence: CASSHRGSHPDTQYF. CDR3 nucleotides: TGTGCCAGCAGTCACAGGGGCTCCCACCCAGATACGCAGTATTTT.

The chain is built from TRBV5-1 and TRBJ2-7, with 9 bases fitting TRBD2. With V trimmed by 3 bases and J by 0 bases, 1 base remained unmatched. CDR1 is SGHRS and CDR2 is YFSETQ in the germline V gene. The CDR3 extends over 14 amino acids. CDR3 nucleotides: TGCGCCAGCAGCTATAGCGGGAGCTCCTACGAGCAGTACTTC. Protein sequence: CASSYSGSSYEQYF.

V is TRBV6-5 and J is TRBJ1-1, with D possibly TRBD1 on 6 matching bases. The CDR3 is 15 residues long. Germline CDR1 reads MNHEY; CDR2 reads SVGAGI. V gave up 2 bases and J gave up 2 bases, with 12 bases separating them. The CDR3 protein is CASSYQGIGNTEAFF. In nucleotides, the CDR3 is TGTGCCAGCAGTTACCAGGGGATCGGAAACACTGAAGCTTTCTTT.

The rearrangement links TRBV27 to TRBJ2-7, with D uncertain. The V gene's germline CDR1 is MNHEY and CDR2 SMNVEV (reference sequence). Trimming took 5 bases from V and 5 from J, leaving 16 bases between them. The CDR3 runs to 14 residues. The CDR3 sequence: CASSASLVRHEQYF. The CDR3 nucleotides read TGTGCCAGCAGTGCGTCCCTAGTTCGGCACGAGCAGTACTTC.

This chain uses TRBV7-2 with TRBJ2-7; 7 nucleotides agree with TRBD1. V was clipped by 1 base and J by 3 bases; unmatched bases: 6. CDR3 length: 15 residues. Germline V gives CDR1 SGHTA, CDR2 FQGNSA. The CDR3 DNA reads as TGTGCCAGCAGCTTAGGACAGGGAAGGAGCTACGAGCAGTACTTC. It is translated as CASSLGQGRSYEQYF.

V and J are TRBV6-5 and TRBJ2-1; D remains unclear. The CDR3 runs 15 residues. The V end was cut by 5 bases, the J end by 0 bases, with 11 bases between. Germline-derived CDR1 and CDR2 are MNHEY and SVGAGI. CDR3 bases: TGTGCCAGCAGTCCCAGACTCAGCTCCTACAATGAGCAGTTCTTC. Protein: CASSPRLSSYNEQFF.

This rearrangement joins TRBV10-3 to TRBJ2-2, with D perhaps TRBD2 (5 bases). Germline values: CDR1 ENHRY, CDR2 SYGVKD. This CDR3 spans 14 amino acids. Trimming removed 4 bases at V and 3 bases at J, with 9 bases between. CDR3 bases: TGTGCCATCAGTGGGACTCAGGACACCGGGGAGCTGTTTTTT. Translated, it gives CAISGTQDTGELFF.

This chain connects TRBV28 to TRBJ1-1; D possibly corresponds to TRBD1 (6 bases). The germline V gene has CDR1 MDHEN and CDR2 SYDVKM. The V end was cut by 6 bases, the J end by 6 bases, with 14 bases between. The CDR3 runs to 13 residues. CDR3 DNA: TGTGCCAGCAGCGTACAGGGTTTGGCTGAAGCTTTCTTT. Protein: CASSVQGLAEAFF.

A note on this clone: Other DNA sequences in this specimen translate into the identical CDR3. This chain joins TRBV7-3 and TRBJ1-6; TRBD1 aligns across 10 bases. The CDR3 is made up of 16 amino acids. Germline V gene data show CDR1 as SGHTA and CDR2 as FQGTGA. J lost 7 bases, V lost 6 bases, and 9 bases had no gene match. The CDR3 sequence is CASSRTGGRGNSPLHF. The CDR3, as DNA: TGTGCCAGCAGTCGGACAGGGGGTCGGGGGAATTCACCCCTCCACTTT.

V usage is TRBV3-1 (or the pseudogene TRBV3-2) and J usage is TRBJ1-1; 7 bases are shared with TRBD1. Germline V CDR1 and CDR2: LGHDT, YNNKEL (reference sequence). Trimming at V came to 1 base and at J to 4 bases, leaving 6 bases not matched to a gene. The length of the CDR3 is 15 residues. Here the CDR3 reads CASSQADQGGTEAFF. The CDR3 nucleotides read TGTGCCAGCAGCCAAGCGGATCAGGGGGGCACTGAAGCTTTCTTT.

The chain carries TRBV7-2 and TRBJ1-5, with D perhaps TRBD1 (5 bases). Germline V gene sequence: CDR1 SGHTA, CDR2 FQGNSA. The CDR3 totals 15 residues. V dropped 4 bases and J dropped 1 base, with 11 bases sitting between them. Written as DNA, the CDR3 is TGTGCCAGCAGCTCGGGGGGAGGCAGCAATCAGCCCCAGCATTTT. Its translation is CASSSGGGSNQPQHF. Variable domain in full (rest from reference TRBV7-2 and TRBJ1-5): GAGVSQSPSNKVTEKGKDVELRCDPISGHTALYWYRQSLGQGLEFLIYFQGNSAPDKSGLPSDRFSAERTGGSVSTLTIQRTQQEDSAVYLCASSSGGGSNQPQHFGDGTRLSIL.

The chain employs TRBV5-1 and TRBJ1-1; D perhaps matches TRBD1 (6 bases). The V gene's germline CDR1 is SGHRS and CDR2 YFSETQ. This CDR3 is 13 amino acids long. The V end was cut by 3 bases, the J end by 1 base, with 7 bases between. CDR3 nucleotide sequence: TGCGCCAGCAGCTGGGACACGAACACTGAAGCTTTCTTT. Encoded protein: CASSWDTNTEAFF.

CDR3: CASSLGLAGGARNTQYF. CDR3 in DNA: TGTGCCAGCAGCTTAGGCCTAGCGGGAGGGGCCAGAAATACGCAGTATTTT. The J gene is TRBJ2-3, the V gene TRBV7-6; 12 nucleotides align to TRBD2. The germline CDR1 and CDR2 sequences are SGHVS and FNYEAQ. The CDR3 sequence is 17 residues long. Unmatched junction bases numbered 9, after V lost 1 base and J lost 7 bases. The full variable domain, with the rest looked up from reference TRBV7-6 and TRBJ2-3, is GAGVSQSPRYKVTKRGQDVALRCDPISGHVSLYWYRQALGQGPEFLTYFNYEAQQDKSGLPNDRFSAERPEGSISTLTIQRTEQRDSAMYRCASSLGLAGGARNTQYFGPGTRLTVL.